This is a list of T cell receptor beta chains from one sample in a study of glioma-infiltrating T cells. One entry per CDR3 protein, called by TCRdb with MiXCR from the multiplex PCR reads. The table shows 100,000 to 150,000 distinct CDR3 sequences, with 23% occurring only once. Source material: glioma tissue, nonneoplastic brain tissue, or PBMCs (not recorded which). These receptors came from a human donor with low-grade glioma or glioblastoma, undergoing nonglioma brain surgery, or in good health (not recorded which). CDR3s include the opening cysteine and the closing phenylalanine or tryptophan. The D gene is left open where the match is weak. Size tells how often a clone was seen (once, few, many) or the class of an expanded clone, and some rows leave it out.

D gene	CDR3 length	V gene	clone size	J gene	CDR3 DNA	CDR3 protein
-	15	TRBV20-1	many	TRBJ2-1	TGCAGTGCTAGGGCCCCCCAAGGACAGACAAATGAGCAGTTCTTC	CSARAPQGQTNEQFF
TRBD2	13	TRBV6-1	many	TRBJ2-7	TGTGCCAGCAGGGGGGGGACTCCCCACGAGCAGTACTTC	CASRGGTPHEQYF
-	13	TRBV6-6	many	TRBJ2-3	TGTGCCAGCAGTTACCAGGACAATCTTAAGCAGTATTTT	CASSYQDNLKQYF
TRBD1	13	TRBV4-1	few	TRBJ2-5	TGCGCCAGCAGCCGAGGACAGGTTGAAACCCAGTACTTC	CASSRGQVETQYF
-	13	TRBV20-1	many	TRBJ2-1	TGCAGTGCAGGGGGGAACGCCTACAATGAGCAGTTCTTC	CSAGGNAYNEQFF
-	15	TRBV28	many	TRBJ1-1	TGTGCCAGCAGTTTACGGGCCTTGGGGGCGGCTGAAGCTTTCTTT	CASSLRALGAAEAFF
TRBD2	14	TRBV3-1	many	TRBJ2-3	TGTGCCACTACACTAGCGGGACTCCCAGATACGCAGTATTTT	CATTLAGLPDTQYF
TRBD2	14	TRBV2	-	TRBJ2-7	TGTGCCAGCGGTGAAGGGTTTCAGAGCGGGAGTTTGTACTTC	CASGEGFQSGSLYF
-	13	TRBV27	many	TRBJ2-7	TGTGCCAGCAGTAGTGACCGCCGGTACGAGCAGTACTTC	CASSSDRRYEQYF
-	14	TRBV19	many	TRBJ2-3	TGTGCCAGTAGTTCTGGGTCGACAGCGGATACGCAGTATTTT	CASSSGSTADTQYF
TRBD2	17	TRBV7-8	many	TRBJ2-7	TGTGCCAGCAGCTTAGAGGGACCACTAGCGGGAATCTACGAGCAGTACTTC	CASSLEGPLAGIYEQYF
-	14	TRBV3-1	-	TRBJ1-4	TGTGCCAGCAGCTCACAGTTTCATAATGAAAAACTGTTTTTT	CASSSQFHNEKLFF
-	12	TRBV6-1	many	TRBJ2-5	TGTGCCAGCAGATCCGTCCAAGAGACCCAGTACTTC	CASRSVQETQYF
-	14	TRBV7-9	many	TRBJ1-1	TGTGCCAGCAGCTTGAAACAGGTTTATACTGAAGCTTTCTTT	CASSLKQVYTEAFF
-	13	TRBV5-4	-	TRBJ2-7	TGTGCCAGCAGCTTGGTGTCAGGGGCCGAGCAGTACTTC	CASSLVSGAEQYF
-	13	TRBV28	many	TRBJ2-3	TGTGCCAGCGCTCTAGGTGCCACAGATACGCAGTATTTT	CASALGATDTQYF
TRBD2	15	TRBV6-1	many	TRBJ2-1	TGTGCCAGCAGTTGGTTTAGCGGGAGGGAGAATGAGCAGTTCTTC	CASSWFSGRENEQFF
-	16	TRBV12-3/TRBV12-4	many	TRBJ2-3	TGTGCCAGCAGGATTTCACAGGGTATGGGCACAGATACGCAGTATTTT	CASRISQGMGTDTQYF
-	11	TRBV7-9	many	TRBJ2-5	TGTGCCAGCAGTTTCGAGGGGACCCAGTACTTC	CASSFEGTQYF
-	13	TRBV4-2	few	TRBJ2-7	TGTGCCAGCAGCCAATCCGTCTCCTACGAGCAGTACTTC	CASSQSVSYEQYF
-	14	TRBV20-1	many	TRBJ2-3	TGCAGTGCTAGTAGGGACCCATTCACAGATACGCAGTATTTT	CSASRDPFTDTQYF
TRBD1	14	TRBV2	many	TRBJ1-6	TGTGCCAGCTTCAGGGACAGGGATAATTCACCCCTCCACTTT	CASFRDRDNSPLHF